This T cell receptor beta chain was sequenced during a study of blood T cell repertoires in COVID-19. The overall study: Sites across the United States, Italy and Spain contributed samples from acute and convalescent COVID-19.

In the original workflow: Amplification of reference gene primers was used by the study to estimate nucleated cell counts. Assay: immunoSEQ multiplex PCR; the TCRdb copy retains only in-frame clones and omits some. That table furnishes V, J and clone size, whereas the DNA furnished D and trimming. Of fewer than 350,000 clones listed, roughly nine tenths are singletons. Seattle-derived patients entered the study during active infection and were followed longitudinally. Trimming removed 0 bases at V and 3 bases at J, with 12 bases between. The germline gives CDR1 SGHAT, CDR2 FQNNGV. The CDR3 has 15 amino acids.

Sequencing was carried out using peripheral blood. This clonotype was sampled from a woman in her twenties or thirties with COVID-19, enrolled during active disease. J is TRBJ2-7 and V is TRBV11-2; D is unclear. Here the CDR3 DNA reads TGTGCCAGCAGCTTAGATGGTTCCTACGGCTACGAGCAGTACTTC. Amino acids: CASSLDGSYGYEQYF.